These 15 T cell receptor beta chains were sequenced from one sample in a study of metastatic and nonmetastatic thyroid tumors. Until they underwent thyroid surgery, no patient had received any treatment. MiXCR was used by TCRdb to re-call the PCR reads. Here the sample spans 50,000 or so clones, around a quarter being singletons. Specimen: blood. These receptor sequences come from a male donor with papillary thyroid cancer or a benign thyroid nodule (not recorded which). Some clones in this sample may be carry-over from other donors' samples.

The chain carries TRBV5-1 and TRBJ1-1; D gene unclear. Trimming shortened V by 7 bases and J by 1 base, and 8 bases separated the two germline ends. This CDR3 region has 12 residues. Looked up from germline, CDR1 is SGHRS and CDR2 is YFSETQ. CDR3 sequence: CASGVGNTEAFF. CDR3 coding DNA: TGCGCCAGCGGGGTGGGGAACACTGAAGCTTTCTTT.

This clone was seen a handful of times. Without the conserved terminal phenylalanine or tryptophan, this CDR3 likely stems from a read error. V usage is TRBV6-1 and J usage is TRBJ1-3; 7 nucleotides match TRBD1. The CDR3 spans 14 residues. Per the germline V gene, CDR1 is MNHNS and CDR2 is SASEGT. V lost 9 bases and J lost 2; bases outside the gene matches: 7. CDR3 nucleotides: TGTGCCAGTAGCCGTGGGACAGCTGGAAACACCATATATTTG. It specifies CASSRGTAGNTIYL.

This chain uses TRBV27 with TRBJ1-5, with a weak D call TRBD1 (5 bases). V was cut by 4 bases and J by 2 bases, with 9 bases left in between. The CDR3 runs 14 residues. Germline CDR1 reads MNHEY; CDR2 reads SMNVEV (reference sequence). The CDR3 bases are TGTGCCAGCAGTTACGGAGGGGGCAATCAGCCCCAGCATTTT. Its protein is CASSYGGGNQPQHF.

This clone qualifies as medium-sized. The rearrangement uses TRBV30 and TRBJ2-7, with 9 bases that match TRBD1. Germline CDR1 and CDR2: GTSNPN and SVGIG (reference sequence). The CDR3 extends over 13 amino acids. V trimming: 8 bases; J trimming: 1 base; junction bases outside the gene matches: 6. The DNA of the CDR3 is TGTGCCACTACCGGGACAGGGTCCTACGAGCAGTACTTC. It specifies CATTGTGSYEQYF.

This clone ranks as medium-sized. This chain's CDR3 is CASSSLAGIYEQYF. The CDR3 DNA follows: TGTGCCAGCAGTTCTCTAGCGGGGATCTACGAGCAGTACTTC. J is TRBJ2-7 and V is TRBV28; 9 bases line up with TRBD2. This CDR3 has 14 residues. Looked up from germline, CDR1 is MDHEN and CDR2 is SYDVKM. With V trimmed by 4 bases and J by 3 bases, 4 bases remained unmatched. Full variable domain (remainder filled in from reference TRBV28 and TRBJ2-7): DVKVTQSSRYLVKRTGEKVFLECVQDMDHENMFWYRQDPGLGLRLIYFSYDVKMKEKGDIPEGYSVSREKKERFSLILESASTNQTSMYLCASSSLAGIYEQYFGPGTRLTVT.

This rearrangement joins TRBV30 to TRBJ1-2; no clear D. Germline V gives CDR1 GTSNPN, CDR2 SVGIG (reference sequence). V was pared by 3 bases and J by 7 bases, with 21 bases between. The CDR3 consists of 15 residues. Here the CDR3 reads CAWSALHAAPGGYTF. For the CDR3, the DNA is TGTGCCTGGAGCGCCCTCCATGCCGCGCCGGGTGGCTACACCTTC.

In the case of this clone: A much larger clone is a single base away; this may be a read error. The gene calls are TRBV19 and TRBJ2-1; 9 nucleotides line up with TRBD2. Trimming cost V 1 base and J 8 bases; bases outside gene matches: 6. This CDR3 is built from 15 residues. Germline V gene data show CDR1 as LNHDA and CDR2 as SQIVND (reference sequence). CDR3 nucleotides: TGTGCCAGTAGTATAGTCCTAGCGGGGTGGGATGAGCAGTTCTTC. It codes for CASSIVLAGWDEQFF. Full variable domain (remainder filled in from reference TRBV19 and TRBJ2-1): DGGITQSPKYLFRKEGQNVTLSCEQNLNHDAMYWYRQDPGQGLRLIYYSQIVNDFQKGDIAEGYSVSREKKESFPLTVTSAQKNPTAFYLCASSIVLAGWDEQFFGPGTRLTVL.

This clone was found many times. The J gene is TRBJ2-7, the V gene TRBV2; 11 nucleotides match TRBD2. Trimming cost V 5 bases and J 11 bases; bases outside gene matches: 17. The germline CDR1 and CDR2 sequences are SNHLY and FYNNEI. The CDR3 spans 16 residues. The CDR3 sequence: CASSLGTSGPSWGKYF. The CDR3, as DNA: TGTGCCAGCAGTCTTGGGACTAGCGGACCTTCCTGGGGGAAGTACTTC.

This clone was observed at least ten times. V gene TRBV5-6 combines with J gene TRBJ2-5; 11 bases agree with TRBD1. The CDR3 has 14 amino acids. Germline CDR1 and CDR2: SGHDT and YYEEEE. The V gene end was trimmed by 4 bases and the J gene end by 5 bases; junction bases not matched to a gene: 4. The CDR3 sequence: CASSEDRGRETQYF. The CDR3 DNA reads TGTGCCAGCAGCGAGGACAGGGGGCGGGAGACCCAGTACTTC.

Many counts were recorded for this clone. This rearrangement joins TRBV15 to TRBJ1-5; TRBD1 might be the D (6 bases). V was trimmed by 0 bases and J by 9 bases, leaving 21 bases between them. The length of the CDR3 is 17 residues. The germline gives CDR1 LNHNV, CDR2 YYDKDF (reference sequence). In DNA form, the CDR3 reads TGTGCCACCAGCAGAGAAGGTGTGGGGGCTCTGGGGGGGCCCCAGCATTTT. It specifies CATSREGVGALGGPQHF.

This chain links TRBV20-1 with TRBJ2-7, with 7 bases matching TRBD2. The ends lost 4 bases at V and 2 bases at J; junction bases unmatched: 8. Germline CDR1 DFQATT, CDR2 SNEGSKA (reference sequence). This CDR3 is built from 14 residues. The CDR3 sequence is CSANPSGNPYEQYF. The CDR3 bases are TGCAGTGCTAACCCTAGCGGCAACCCCTACGAGCAGTACTTC.

Only a few counts were recorded for this clone. The CDR3 nucleotides are TGTGCCAGCAGTTTCCCTGGTAGGAGGGCCCCCCACTATGGCTACACCTTC. Its translation: CASSFPGRRAPHYGYTF. The chain couples TRBV28 to TRBJ1-2; no clear D gene. Trimming shortened V by 3 bases and J by 3 bases, and 20 bases separated the two germline ends. The CDR3 length is 17 residues. Germline V gene data show CDR1 as MDHEN and CDR2 as SYDVKM.

This clone was detected many times. The V gene is TRBV2, the J gene TRBJ2-2; unclear D gene. Germline CDR1 SNHLY, CDR2 FYNNEI. Trimming pared 1 base from V and 1 base from J, leaving 19 bases between. CDR3 length equals 19 residues. As DNA, the CDR3 is TGTGCCAGCAGTGAAGGCCCTCCAAGTGCCTACGGGAACACCGGGGAGCTGTTTTTT. The encoded protein is CASSEGPPSAYGNTGELFF.

This clone has just a few counts. The chain joins TRBV2 to TRBJ1-1, with 7 bases matching TRBD1. With V trimmed by 6 bases and J by 4 bases, 5 bases remained unmatched. This CDR3 is built from 13 residues. Germline V gene data show CDR1 as SNHLY and CDR2 as FYNNEI. The CDR3 loop reads CASRSAGGTEAFF. The CDR3 DNA reads TGTGCCAGCAGATCAGCAGGGGGCACTGAAGCTTTCTTT. Full variable domain (outside the CDR3, taken from reference TRBV2 and TRBJ1-1): EPEVTQTPSHQVTQMGQEVILRCVPISNHLYFYWYRQILGQKVEFLVSFYNNEISEKSEIFDDQFSVERPDGSNFTLKIRSTKLEDSAMYFCASRSAGGTEAFFGQGTRLTVV.

This clone was counted only a few times. The rearrangement uses TRBV9 and TRBJ2-7; weak D call: TRBD2 (6 bases). CDR3 length: 12 residues. Looked up from germline, CDR1 is SGDLS and CDR2 is YYNGEE. V lost 4 bases and J lost 6, with 11 bases in between. CDR3 bases: TGTGCCAGCAGCCCCGGGGGAGGCGAGCAGTACTTC. Translation: CASSPGGGEQYF. The full variable domain, rest sourced from reference TRBV9 and TRBJ2-7, is DSGVTQTPKHLITATGQRVTLRCSPRSGDLSVYWYQQSLDQGLQFLIQYYNGEERAKGNILERFSAQQFPDLHSELNLSSLELGDSALYFCASSPGGGEQYFGPGTRLTVT.